This entry is about one T cell receptor beta chain. The target antigen is unknown. This entry belongs to a study of response to subunit inactivated influenza vaccine. Study-wide results and caveats: The authors suggested that few new T cells are recruited per seasonal influenza vaccination.

TCRdb re-called the RT-PCR reads with MiXCR, one entry per CDR3 protein. The table has around 790,000 distinct CDR3 sequences, around 20% seen once. The CDR3 runs 16 residues. Germline V gene data show CDR1 as SGHNT and CDR2 as YYREEE (reference sequence). Trimming took off 1 base at V and 4 bases at J, with 16 bases between the two ends. Material: PBMCs from blood, obtained less than 6 days after vaccination. The chain employs TRBV5-4 and TRBJ2-3, with no clear D. This receptor was obtained from a man over 45 who received an inactivated influenza vaccine. The CDR3 loop is CASSLRYTLGADTQYF. The CDR3 nucleotides read TGTGCCAGCAGCTTGAGGTACACCCTTGGGGCAGATACGCAGTATTTT.